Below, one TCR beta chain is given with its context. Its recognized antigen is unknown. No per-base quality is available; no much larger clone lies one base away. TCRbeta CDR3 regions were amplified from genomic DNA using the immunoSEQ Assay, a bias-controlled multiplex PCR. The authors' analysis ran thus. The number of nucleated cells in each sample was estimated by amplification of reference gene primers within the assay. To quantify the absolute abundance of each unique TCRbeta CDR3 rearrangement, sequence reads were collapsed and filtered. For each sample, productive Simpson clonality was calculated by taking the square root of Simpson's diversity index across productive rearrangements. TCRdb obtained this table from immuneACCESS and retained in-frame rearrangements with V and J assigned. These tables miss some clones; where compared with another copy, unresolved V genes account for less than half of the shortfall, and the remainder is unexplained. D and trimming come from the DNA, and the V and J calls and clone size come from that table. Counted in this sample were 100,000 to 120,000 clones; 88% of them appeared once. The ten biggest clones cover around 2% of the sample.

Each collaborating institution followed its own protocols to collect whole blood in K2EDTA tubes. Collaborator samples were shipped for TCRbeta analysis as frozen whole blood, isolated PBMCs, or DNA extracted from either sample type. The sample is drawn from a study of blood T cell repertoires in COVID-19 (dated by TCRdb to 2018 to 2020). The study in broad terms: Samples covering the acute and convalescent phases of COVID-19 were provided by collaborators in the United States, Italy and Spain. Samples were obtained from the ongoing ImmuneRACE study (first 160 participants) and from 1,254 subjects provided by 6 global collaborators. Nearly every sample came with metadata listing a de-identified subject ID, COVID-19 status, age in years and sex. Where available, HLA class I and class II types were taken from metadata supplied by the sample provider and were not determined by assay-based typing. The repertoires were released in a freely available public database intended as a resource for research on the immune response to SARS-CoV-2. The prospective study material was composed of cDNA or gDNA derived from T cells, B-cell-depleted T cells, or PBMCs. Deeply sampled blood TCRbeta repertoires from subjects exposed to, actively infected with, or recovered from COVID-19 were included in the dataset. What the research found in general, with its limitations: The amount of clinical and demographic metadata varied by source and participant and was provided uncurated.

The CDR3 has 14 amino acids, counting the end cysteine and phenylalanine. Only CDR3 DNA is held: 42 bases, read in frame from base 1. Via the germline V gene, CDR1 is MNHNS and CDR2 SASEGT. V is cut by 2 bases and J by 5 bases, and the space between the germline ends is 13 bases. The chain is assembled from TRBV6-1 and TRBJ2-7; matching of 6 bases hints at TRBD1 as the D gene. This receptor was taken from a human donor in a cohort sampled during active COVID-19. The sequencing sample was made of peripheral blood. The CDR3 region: CASSEKGRGHEQYF. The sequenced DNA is TGTGCCAGCAGTGAAAAAGGCAGGGGACACGAGCAGTACTTC.